This TCR beta chain is drawn from a study of cytomegalovirus exposure and HLA in healthy donors. Study-level information: Earlier, almost 120 million unique TCR beta sequences were recovered from about 179 million T cells by an analysis. For the approximately 400 genotyped donors, approximately 83% fell within the Caucasian-associated ancestry cluster.

In the PCR, 60 Vbeta and 13 Jbeta primers were used. Authors' analysis steps: In a later analysis, of around 80 million unique beta chains, roughly 10 million appeared in at least two donors. Data came from immunoSEQ multiplex PCR; TCRdb stores just in-frame clones and leaves some out. V and J calls and clone size are those listed in that table; D and trimming were worked out from the DNA. The data hold 150,000 to 180,000 clones, with 65% to 75% observed a single time. The CDR3 runs to 12 residues. Germline CDR1 and CDR2: SQVTM and ANQGSEA. For this clone: One end of the junction does not line up with germline, which may come from a read error.

Sequenced material: PBMCs. This receptor was taken from a man aged 25 to 40 in good health and CMV-seronegative. The chain carries TRBV29-1 and TRBJ1-2; TRBD1 aligns across 7 bases. CDR3 sequence (DNA): TGCAGCGCCCAACAGGGGCAGGGAGGCTACCCCTTC. Translation gives CSAQQGQGGYPF.